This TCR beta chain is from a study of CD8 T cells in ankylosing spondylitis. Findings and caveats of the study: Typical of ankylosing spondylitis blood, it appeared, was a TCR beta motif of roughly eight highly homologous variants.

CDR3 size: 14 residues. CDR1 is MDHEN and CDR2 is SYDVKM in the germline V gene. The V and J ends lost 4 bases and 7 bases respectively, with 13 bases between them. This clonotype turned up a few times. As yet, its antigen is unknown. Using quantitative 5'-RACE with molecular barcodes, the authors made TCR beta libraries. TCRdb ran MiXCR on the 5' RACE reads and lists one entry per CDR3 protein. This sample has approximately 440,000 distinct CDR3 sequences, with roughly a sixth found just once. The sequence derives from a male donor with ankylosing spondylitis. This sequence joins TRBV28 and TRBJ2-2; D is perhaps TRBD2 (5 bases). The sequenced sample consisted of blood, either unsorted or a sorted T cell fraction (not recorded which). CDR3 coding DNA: TGTGCCAGCAGTTCCGCCGGGGATGGCGGGGAGCTGTTTTTT. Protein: CASSSAGDGGELFF.